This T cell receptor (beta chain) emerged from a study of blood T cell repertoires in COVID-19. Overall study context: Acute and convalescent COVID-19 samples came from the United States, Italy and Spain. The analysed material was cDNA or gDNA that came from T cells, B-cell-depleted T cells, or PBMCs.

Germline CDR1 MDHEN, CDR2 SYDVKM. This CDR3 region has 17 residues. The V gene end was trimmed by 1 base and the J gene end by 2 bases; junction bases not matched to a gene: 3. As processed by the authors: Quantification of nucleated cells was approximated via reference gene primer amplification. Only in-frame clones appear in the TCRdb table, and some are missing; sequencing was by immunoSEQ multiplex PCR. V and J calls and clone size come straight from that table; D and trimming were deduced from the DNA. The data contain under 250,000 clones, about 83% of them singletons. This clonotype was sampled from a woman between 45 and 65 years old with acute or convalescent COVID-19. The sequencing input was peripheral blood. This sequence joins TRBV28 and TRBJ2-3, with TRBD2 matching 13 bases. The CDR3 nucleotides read TGTGCCAGCAGTTTATTCGGACTAGCGGGAGTCACAGATACGCAGTATTTT. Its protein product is CASSLFGLAGVTDTQYF.